The 23 T cell receptor beta chains reported below all come from one sample, sequenced in a study of glioma-infiltrating T cells. Amplification of TCR alpha and beta CDR3 regions from RNA used iRepertoire nested multiplex PCR. TCRdb reanalysed the multiplex PCR reads using MiXCR and keeps one entry per CDR3 protein. The table includes more than 95,000 distinct CDR3 sequences, roughly 25% detected once. The sequencing sample was made of glioma tissue, nonneoplastic brain tissue, or PBMCs (not recorded which). The receptors derive from a human donor with low-grade glioma or glioblastoma, undergoing nonglioma brain surgery, or in good health (not recorded which).

The chain is built from TRBV5-6 and TRBJ1-1; D gene unclear. The CDR3 is made up of 14 amino acids. Germline lookup yields CDR1 SGHDT and CDR2 YYEEEE. V was trimmed by 2 bases and J by 0 bases, leaving 8 bases between them. CDR3 protein: CASSFATVNTEAFF. The CDR3 DNA is TGTGCCAGCAGCTTTGCCACGGTGAACACTGAAGCTTTCTTT.

This clonotype has ten or more counts. This chain links TRBV11-2 with TRBJ2-3; D remains unclear. This CDR3 comprises 16 residues. CDR1 and CDR2 from the germline V gene are SGHAT and FQNNGV. The ends were cut back, 1 base at V and 1 base at J, with 12 bases in the middle. CDR3 DNA: TGTGCCAGCAGCTTAGTTTCTGCCGGAGGCACAGATACGCAGTATTTT. This sequence encodes CASSLVSAGGTDTQYF.

This clonotype appeared a few times. Since a much larger clone is just one base distant, this may be a read error. The rearrangement joins TRBV27 to TRBJ2-1; 9 nucleotides agree with TRBD1. The CDR3 is made up of 13 amino acids. Germline V lookup: CDR1 MNHEY, CDR2 SMNVEV (reference sequence). With 8 bases clipped from V and 10 bases from J, the junction kept 9 bases outside the gene matches. CDR3 in amino acids: CASGSPGQGEQFF. The CDR3 DNA follows: TGTGCCAGCGGAAGCCCGGGACAGGGCGAGCAGTTCTTC.

This clonotype was seen at least ten times. V and J are TRBV28 and TRBJ1-5; D possibly corresponds to TRBD1 (5 bases). Germline V gene data show CDR1 as MDHEN and CDR2 as SYDVKM. V lost 8 bases to trimming and J lost 7 bases, with 12 bases between them. The CDR3 is 12 amino acids. CDR3 sequence reads: CASGRGNQPQHF. The CDR3 DNA sequence: TGTGCCAGCGGGAGGGGAAACCAGCCCCAGCATTTT.

This clonotype appeared many times. V is TRBV4-3 and J is TRBJ2-1, with D possibly matching TRBD1 (5 bases). The V end was cut by 4 bases, the J end by 9 bases, with 16 bases between. The CDR3 is 14 amino acids. Germline-derived CDR1 and CDR2 are LGHNA and YSLEER. The CDR3 protein is CASSLLGAPGEQFF. The CDR3 coding sequence is TGCGCCAGCAGCCTACTTGGGGCTCCGGGTGAGCAGTTCTTC.

The rearrangement links TRBV29-1 to TRBJ2-3, with 9 nucleotides matching TRBD2. Germline loops: CDR1 SQVTM, CDR2 ANQGSEA. This CDR3 contains 14 residues. After removal of 6 bases from V and 2 bases from J, the junction contained 6 bases not matched to a gene. This chain's CDR3 is CSVALAGVTDTQYF. As DNA, the CDR3 is TGCAGCGTCGCACTAGCGGGCGTCACAGATACGCAGTATTTT.

As for this clonotype: A much larger clone differs by one base, so this may be a read error. This sequence joins TRBV4-1 and TRBJ2-3, with TRBD2 identical over 8 bases. CDR1 MGHRA and CDR2 YSYEKL come from the germline V gene. This CDR3 region has 15 residues. Here the CDR3 reads CASSLIAGITYTQYF. As DNA, the CDR3 is TGCGCCAGCAGCCTTATAGCGGGGATCACATATACGCAGTATTTT.

At least ten counts were recorded for this clonotype. The rearrangement joins TRBV28 to TRBJ2-7; D is perhaps TRBD1 or TRBD2 (5 bases each). This CDR3 is 13 amino acids long. Trimming stripped 5 bases from V and 3 bases from J, with 11 bases between. Germline CDR1 MDHEN, CDR2 SYDVKM. For the CDR3, the DNA is TGTGCCAGCAGTCGGGCAGGGAGCTACGAGCAGTACTTC. Translated: CASSRAGSYEQYF. The whole variable domain, filled in from reference TRBV28 and TRBJ2-7, reads DVKVTQSSRYLVKRTGEKVFLECVQDMDHENMFWYRQDPGLGLRLIYFSYDVKMKEKGDIPEGYSVSREKKERFSLILESASTNQTSMYLCASSRAGSYEQYFGPGTRLTVT.

This clonotype was seen just once. The chain combines TRBV7-3 with TRBJ2-1; 8 bases are shared with TRBD2. Trimming at V came to 1 base and at J to 7 bases, leaving 9 bases not matched to a gene. The CDR3 contains 16 residues. CDR1 and CDR2 from the germline V gene are SGHTA and FQGTGA. CDR3 sequence: CASSLKGTRGRNEQFF. The DNA of the CDR3 is TGTGCCAGCAGCTTAAAGGGGACTAGGGGGAGGAATGAGCAGTTCTTC. Variable domain in full (rest from reference TRBV7-3 and TRBJ2-1): GAGVSQTPSNKVTEKGKYVELRCDPISGHTALYWYRQSLGQGPEFLIYFQGTGAADDSGLPNDRFFAVRPEGSVSTLKIQRTERGDSAVYLCASSLKGTRGRNEQFFGPGTRLTVL.

Ten or more counts support this clonotype. The genes are TRBV4-3 and TRBJ1-1, with D hard to call. V lost 0 bases and J 4 bases, leaving 9 bases between the germline ends. The germline V gene has CDR1 LGHNA and CDR2 YSLEER. The CDR3 consists of 14 residues. In DNA, the CDR3 is TGCGCCAGCAGCCAAGAATGGGTCGGCACTGAAGCTTTCTTT. Translated, it gives CASSQEWVGTEAFF.

On this clonotype itself: A read error may explain this, as a much larger clone is one base away. The gene calls are TRBV5-1 and TRBJ2-1; perhaps TRBD1 as D (5 bases). This CDR3 is 13 amino acids long. Germline lookup yields CDR1 SGHRS and CDR2 YFSETQ. The chain's CDR3 is CASSENRYNEQLF. CDR3 bases: TGCGCCAGCAGCGAAAACAGGTACAATGAACAGCTCTTC.

On this clonotype itself: Being one base from a much bigger clone, this may be a read error. The V and J genes are TRBV7-9 and TRBJ1-1, with D unclear. CDR1 is SEHNR, CDR2 FQNEAQ, per germline (reference sequence). The CDR3 contains 14 residues. The V end lost 5 bases, the J end lost 1 base, and 11 bases lay between the germline ends. CDR3 DNA sequence: TGTGCCAGCAGCATAGATCAGGCGAACACTGAAGCTTTCTTT. Translated: CASSIDQANTEAFF.

As to this clonotype: A much larger clone differs by one base, so this may be a read error. The chain is built from TRBV25-1 and TRBJ2-7; D is tentatively TRBD1 or TRBD2 (5 bases each). CDR3 length: 16 residues. Germline V gene sequence: CDR1 MGHDK, CDR2 SYGVNS. DNA for the CDR3: TGTGCCACCAGTGAGGGGCAGGGTCTTATCTCCTACGAGCAGTACTTC. Its protein product is CATSEGQGLISYEQYF.

For this clonotype: A much more abundant neighbour one base away suggests this may be a read error. This chain connects TRBV12-3 or TRBV12-4 to TRBJ2-5; 7 bases fit TRBD2. The CDR3 loop spans 14 amino acids. CDR3: CASSLGGRTEIQYF. CDR3 nucleotide sequence: TGTGCCAGCAGTTTAGGCGGGAGAACTGAGATCCAGTACTTC.

About this clonotype itself: Given a much more abundant clone one base away, this may be a read error. Here the CDR3 omits its conserved ending phenylalanine or tryptophan, so a read error is the likely source. The gene calls are TRBV7-6 and TRBJ2-7; D remains unclear. Germline CDR1 SGHVS, CDR2 FNYEAQ. Trimming took 1 base from V and 5 from J, leaving 12 bases between them. This CDR3 is 14 amino acids long. CDR3 amino acids: CASSLELLGNEQYL. The DNA of the CDR3 is TGTGCCAGCAGCTTAGAACTACTGGGCAACGAGCAGTACTTA.

The V gene is TRBV29-1, the J gene TRBJ2-2; D uncertain. Trimming stripped 4 bases from V and 7 bases from J, with 13 bases between. There are 13 residues in the CDR3. CDR1 is SQVTM, CDR2 ANQGSEA, per germline. The CDR3 is CSVARAQNGELFF. The DNA of the CDR3 is TGCAGCGTTGCTAGGGCGCAAAACGGGGAGCTGTTTTTT.

Of note for this clonotype: A much bigger clone sits one base away, suggesting this may be a read error. The rearrangement joins TRBV4-1 to TRBJ2-7; D may correspond to TRBD1 or TRBD2 (6 bases each). Per germline, CDR1 MGHRA and CDR2 YSYEKL. Trimming removed 3 bases at V and 0 bases at J, with 21 bases between. CDR3 length: 18 residues. CDR3 region: CASSHQGRAGKSSYEQYF. The CDR3 region has the DNA TGCGCCAGCAGCCACCAGGGGAGAGCGGGCAAGAGCTCCTACGAGCAGTACTTC.

This clonotype was counted at least ten times. The chain carries TRBV6-2 or TRBV6-3 and TRBJ1-1; D unclear. The CDR3 is 15 amino acids. The V end was cut by 3 bases, the J end by 7 bases, with 18 bases between. Germline lookup yields CDR1 MNHEY and CDR2 SVGEGT. CDR3 protein: CASSYLQPRPFEAFF. The CDR3 nucleotides read TGTGCCAGCAGTTATTTGCAGCCTCGGCCTTTTGAAGCTTTCTTT.

As for this clonotype: This may arise from a read error, as a much more abundant clone is one base away. The chain carries TRBV18 and TRBJ2-7; 8 nucleotides align to TRBD1. Trimming removed 4 bases from V and 1 base from J; junction bases left unmatched: 3. The CDR3 length is 14 residues. Per the germline V gene, CDR1 is KGHSH and CDR2 is LQKENI. The CDR3 coding sequence is TGTGCCAGCTCACAGGGACAGGAGTCCTACGAGCAGTACTTC. This codes for CASSQGQESYEQYF.

This clonotype was seen many times. This chain joins TRBV19 and TRBJ2-2, with TRBD2 as a possible D gene (6 bases). Germline loops: CDR1 LNHDA, CDR2 SQIVND (reference sequence). This CDR3 is 15 amino acids long. V lost 6 bases, J lost 1 base, and 12 bases lay in between. The CDR3 reads CASRVVGGNTGELFF. In DNA form, the CDR3 reads TGTGCCAGTAGAGTGGTGGGAGGGAACACCGGGGAGCTGTTTTTT.

This clonotype was detected many times. The chain has TRBV5-1 and TRBJ2-5; D perhaps matches TRBD1 (6 bases). Germline CDR1 reads SGHRS; CDR2 reads YFSETQ. This CDR3 has 12 amino acids. The germline V and J ends were trimmed by 1 base and 12 bases, with 13 bases remaining between them. CDR3 DNA: TGCGCCAGCAGCTTGTGGTCTGGACAGAAGTACTTC. This translates into CASSLWSGQKYF.

Concerning this clonotype: This clone may be a read error of a much larger clone one base away. The CDR3 spells CASSQPGTSGRATGDLFF. CDR3 DNA: TGTGCCAGCAGCCAACCCGGGACTAGCGGGAGGGCCACCGGGGATCTGTTTTTT. The chain couples TRBV4-2 to TRBJ2-2; the match to TRBD2 covers 16 bases. The CDR3 runs to 18 residues. From germline, CDR1 is LGHNA and CDR2 YNFKEQ.

This clonotype was counted once. A read error may produce the germline difference seen at one junction end. DNA of the CDR3: TGTGCCAGCAGCCGCGCGGGGGAGAACACCGCGGAGCTGTTTTTT. Residues: CASSRAGENTAELFF. V and J are TRBV3-1 and TRBJ2-2; the match to TRBD2 covers 7 bases. The germline gives CDR1 LGHDT, CDR2 YNNKEL (reference sequence). The CDR3 consists of 15 residues.